Each of the 27 T cell receptor beta chains below was sequenced from the same sample in a study of cytomegalovirus exposure and HLA in healthy donors. The PCR had 60 Vbeta and 13 Jbeta primers. Only in-frame clones appear in the TCRdb table, and some are missing; sequencing was by immunoSEQ multiplex PCR. This table has about 170,000 clones, around 82% appearing once. Sequenced input: PBMCs. Receptors originate from a male donor in good health and CMV-seronegative.

This chain joins TRBV27 and TRBJ2-1; D gene ambiguous. The CDR3 covers 11 residues. Between the trimmed V and J ends, which lost 3 bases and 5 bases, there was a span of 2 bases. CDR1 is MNHEY and CDR2 is SMNVEV in the germline V gene (reference sequence). DNA for the CDR3: TGTGCCAGCAGTTTCAACAATGAGCAGTTCTTC. It yields the protein CASSFNNEQFF.

This chain uses TRBV6-1 with TRBJ1-2; D is unresolved. Per germline, CDR1 MNHNS and CDR2 SASEGT. The CDR3 extends over 15 amino acids. V was clipped by 4 bases and J by 2 bases, with 14 bases between them. DNA of the CDR3: TGTGCCAGCAGTGCCCCTTCGACTAGAAACTATGGCTACACCTTC. It is translated as CASSAPSTRNYGYTF.

The V and J genes are TRBV14 and TRBJ2-3; the D gene is possibly TRBD2 (6 bases). Germline assignment: CDR1 SGHDN and CDR2 FVKESK. The V gene lost 2 bases and the J gene lost 2 bases, with 11 bases spanning the gap. The CDR3 is made up of 15 amino acids. The CDR3 loop is CASSQSPSVTDTQYF. As DNA, the CDR3 is TGTGCCAGCAGCCAATCACCTAGCGTCACAGATACGCAGTATTTT.

V and J are TRBV10-1 and TRBJ2-4; 7 bases match TRBD2. Germline-derived CDR1 and CDR2 are WNHNN and SYGVQD (reference sequence). The V and J ends lost 2 bases and 0 bases, in that order; junction bases with no gene match: 13. CDR3 length: 19 residues. The CDR3 DNA reads TGCGCCAGCAGTGAGGGGCGGGAGATTTGCCCCCTAGCCAAAAACATTCAGTACTTC. It encodes CASSEGREICPLAKNIQYF.

This sequence joins TRBV5-6 and TRBJ1-1; maybe TRBD1 (6 bases). This CDR3 contains 14 residues. V dropped 0 bases and J dropped 10 bases, with 16 bases sitting between them. CDR1 and CDR2 from the germline V gene are SGHDT and YYEEEE. CDR3 bases: TGTGCCAGCAGCTTGGTGACAGGCAAAGAGGTAGCTTTCTTT. Translated: CASSLVTGKEVAFF.

CDR3 nucleotide sequence: TGCGCCAGCAGCCAAGGGGCGGGTGTATACAATGAGCAGTTCTTC. Protein sequence: CASSQGAGVYNEQFF. The chain links TRBV4-3 to TRBJ2-1, with a tentative D call TRBD2 (5 bases). The CDR3 has 15 residues. Germline lookup yields CDR1 LGHNA and CDR2 YSLEER. V was shortened by 1 base and J by 4 bases, with 11 bases between the two germline ends.

This clone was picked up one time. J is TRBJ2-1 and V is TRBV9; 8 nucleotides agree with TRBD2. After removal of 0 bases from V and 6 bases from J, the junction contained 11 bases not matched to a gene. Germline V gene data show CDR1 as SGDLS and CDR2 as YYNGEE. The CDR3 runs to 17 residues. The CDR3 is CASSVGRLRGGGNEQFF. The CDR3 DNA follows: TGTGCCAGCAGCGTAGGAAGGCTACGGGGGGGCGGCAATGAGCAGTTCTTC.

V gene TRBV9 combines with J gene TRBJ1-2; weak D call: TRBD1 (5 bases). V was pared by 3 bases and J by 7 bases, with 19 bases between. The germline CDR1 and CDR2 sequences are SGDLS and YYNGEE. This CDR3 contains 15 residues. The CDR3 loop reads CASSGGGAGGIGYTF. DNA for the CDR3: TGTGCCAGCAGCGGGGGTGGGGCAGGCGGGATTGGCTACACCTTC.

The genes are TRBV29-1 and TRBJ1-5; 7 nucleotides align to TRBD1. V shed 5 bases and J 5 bases; nucleotides not matched to a gene: 9. The V gene's germline CDR1 is SQVTM and CDR2 ANQGSEA. CDR3 length: 14 residues. CDR3 bases: TGCAGCGTTTCTGCGACAGGGATAGATCAGCCCCAGCATTTT. Protein sequence: CSVSATGIDQPQHF.

The chain links TRBV10-1 to TRBJ2-5; 7 nucleotides agree with TRBD1. Germline V CDR1 and CDR2: WNHNN, SYGVQD (reference sequence). The CDR3 spans 13 residues. Trimming at V came to 6 bases and at J to 3 bases, leaving 4 bases not matched to a gene. In DNA form, the CDR3 reads TGCGCCAGCAGGAGGGACAGCAAAGAGACCCAGTACTTC. It specifies CASRRDSKETQYF.

The chain recombines TRBV9 with TRBJ1-1; a possible D gene is TRBD1 (6 bases). V was pared by 4 bases and J by 3 bases, with 10 bases between. Germline CDR1 SGDLS, CDR2 YYNGEE. The CDR3 is 13 residues long. CDR3 in amino acids: CASSLRQDTEAFF. The CDR3 region has the DNA TGTGCCAGCAGCTTACGACAGGACACTGAAGCTTTCTTT.

The rearrangement joins TRBV19 to TRBJ1-2, with D hard to call. CDR1 and CDR2 (germline): LNHDA, SQIVND (reference sequence). This CDR3 is built from 15 residues. Trimming cost V 3 bases and J 8 bases, with 19 bases left between them. For the CDR3, the DNA is TGTGCCAGTAGTATCGAAGCAGGTCCTGCTTGGGGCTACACCTTC. This encodes CASSIEAGPAWGYTF. The full variable domain, completed using reference TRBV19 and TRBJ1-2, is DGGITQSPKYLFRKEGQNVTLSCEQNLNHDAMYWYRQDPGQGLRLIYYSQIVNDFQKGDIAEGYSVSREKKESFPLTVTSAQKNPTAFYLCASSIEAGPAWGYTFGSGTRLTVV.

The genes are TRBV10-3 and TRBJ2-4; D is ambiguous. The length of the CDR3 is 15 residues. Looked up from germline, CDR1 is ENHRY and CDR2 is SYGVKD. Trimming pared 0 bases from V and 2 bases from J, leaving 8 bases between. In nucleotides, the CDR3 is TGTGCCATCAGTGAGTCTTCGGTAACCAAAAACATTCAGTACTTC. Its protein is CAISESSVTKNIQYF.

This chain uses TRBV7-2 with TRBJ1-1; TRBD1 matches at 8 bases. This CDR3 contains 16 residues. From germline, CDR1 is SGHTA and CDR2 FQGNSA. V was pared by 4 bases and J by 1 base, with 8 bases of the junction left unmatched. The CDR3 DNA reads as TGTGCCAGCAGCTATGGGACAGGAGGCCCGAACACTGAAGCTTTCTTT. This gives the protein CASSYGTGGPNTEAFF.

This chain joins TRBV9 and TRBJ2-1; 7 positions match TRBD2. Looked up from germline, CDR1 is SGDLS and CDR2 is YYNGEE. V shed 0 bases and J 6 bases; nucleotides not matched to a gene: 9. The CDR3 sequence is 16 residues long. The CDR3, as DNA: TGTGCCAGCAGCGTAGTTGTTAGCGGGTTCCCCAATGAGCAGTTCTTC. Its translation is CASSVVVSGFPNEQFF. The full variable domain, with the rest looked up from reference TRBV9 and TRBJ2-1, is DSGVTQTPKHLITATGQRVTLRCSPRSGDLSVYWYQQSLDQGLQFLIQYYNGEERAKGNILERFSAQQFPDLHSELNLSSLELGDSALYFCASSVVVSGFPNEQFFGPGTRLTVL.

This clone showed up just once. The chain combines TRBV7-7 with TRBJ2-5; D is possibly TRBD2 (5 bases). CDR1 SSHAT and CDR2 FNYEAQ come from the germline V gene (reference sequence). There are 13 residues in the CDR3. Trimming cost V 2 bases and J 3 bases, with 7 bases left between them. DNA of the CDR3: TGTGCCAGCAGCTTACGGGGTAAAGAGACCCAGTACTTC. Translating it yields CASSLRGKETQYF.

The chain has TRBV15 and TRBJ1-4; TRBD1 agrees at 8 bases. Germline V gene data show CDR1 as LNHNV and CDR2 as YYDKDF (reference sequence). The trim removed 3 bases at V and 7 bases at J, leaving 10 bases unmatched. The CDR3 consists of 16 residues. The CDR3 loop reads CATSRARQGSGEKLFF. CDR3 nucleotide sequence: TGTGCCACCAGCAGGGCCCGACAGGGGTCGGGTGAAAAACTGTTTTTT.

The V call is TRBV19, the J call TRBJ1-2; no reliable D call. The germline V and J ends were trimmed by 0 bases and 0 bases, with 11 bases remaining between them. Germline loops: CDR1 LNHDA, CDR2 SQIVND (reference sequence). The CDR3 spans 16 residues. The CDR3 spells CASSIDFRTANYGYTF. The CDR3 DNA is TGTGCCAGTAGTATAGATTTTCGAACGGCTAACTATGGCTACACCTTC.

This sequence joins TRBV11-2 and TRBJ2-7, with 10 bases identical to TRBD1. Germline lookup yields CDR1 SGHAT and CDR2 FQNNGV. CDR3 size: 15 residues. V dropped 5 bases and J dropped 1; count of bases not matched to a gene: 5. CDR3 coding DNA: TGTGCCAGCAGCGACAGGGGGCGAATTTCCTACGAGCAGTACTTC. The encoded protein is CASSDRGRISYEQYF.

V usage is TRBV5-1 and J usage is TRBJ2-7, with 8 bases identical to TRBD2. V lost 1 base and J lost 2; bases outside the gene matches: 11. The CDR3 contains 17 residues. Germline CDR1 is SGHRS and CDR2 is YFSETQ. The CDR3 region has the DNA TGCGCCAGCAGCTTGTGGGGAGGAGCGGGAGTGGCCTACGAGCAGTACTTC. It encodes CASSLWGGAGVAYEQYF.

V usage is TRBV7-9 and J usage is TRBJ2-7; 12 nucleotides agree with TRBD1. The CDR3 has 16 amino acids. Germline trimming cut 5 bases from V and 5 bases from J; bases unmatched to any gene: 10. The germline V gene has CDR1 SEHNR and CDR2 FQNEAQ (reference sequence). CDR3 sequence reads: CASSLGTGGRYHEQYF. The CDR3 DNA is TGTGCCAGCAGCCTTGGGACAGGGGGCAGGTACCACGAGCAGTACTTC.

There are a few counts of this clone. This chain uses TRBV5-4 with TRBJ2-7; D might be TRBD2 (6 bases). The V end lost 3 bases, the J end lost 0 bases, and 10 bases lay between the germline ends. The length of the CDR3 is 14 residues. The germline V gene has CDR1 SGHNT and CDR2 YYREEE (reference sequence). Written as DNA, the CDR3 is TGTGCCAGCAGCTGGGAGGAAAGCTCCTACGAGCAGTACTTC. This encodes CASSWEESSYEQYF. The full variable domain, rest sourced from reference TRBV5-4 and TRBJ2-7, is ETGVTQSPTHLIKTRGQQVTLRCSSQSGHNTVSWYQQALGQGPQFIFQYYREEENGRGNFPPRFSGLQFPNYSSELNVNALELDDSALYLCASSWEESSYEQYFGPGTRLTVT.

V gene TRBV12-5 combines with J gene TRBJ2-1; 10 nucleotides match TRBD1. Germline trimming cut 5 bases from V and 5 bases from J; bases unmatched to any gene: 9. Germline V gene sequence: CDR1 LGHNT, CDR2 FRNRAP. This CDR3 is 16 amino acids long. The CDR3 sequence: CASGPGTGAPNNEQFF. The CDR3 nucleotides read TGTGCTAGTGGTCCCGGGACAGGGGCCCCAAACAATGAGCAGTTCTTC.

This sequence joins TRBV19 and TRBJ2-5; 7 nucleotides line up with TRBD1. The CDR3 is made up of 14 amino acids. Per germline, CDR1 LNHDA and CDR2 SQIVND (reference sequence). Unmatched junction bases numbered 8, after V lost 5 bases and J lost 5 bases. The CDR3 sequence: CASSVTGVWETQYF. The CDR3 DNA sequence: TGTGCCAGTAGTGTCACAGGGGTCTGGGAGACCCAGTACTTC.

The rearrangement uses TRBV9 and TRBJ1-3, with 9 bases aligning to TRBD1. J gave up 3 bases and V 6 bases, and 7 bases lay outside the gene matches. Germline lookup yields CDR1 SGDLS and CDR2 YYNGEE. The CDR3 runs to 15 residues. Written as DNA, the CDR3 is TGTGCCAGCACTCAGGGACAGGGTTATGGAAACACCATATATTTT. Translation gives CASTQGQGYGNTIYF. Drawing the rest from reference TRBV9 and TRBJ1-3, the complete variable domain is DSGVTQTPKHLITATGQRVTLRCSPRSGDLSVYWYQQSLDQGLQFLIQYYNGEERAKGNILERFSAQQFPDLHSELNLSSLELGDSALYFCASTQGQGYGNTIYFGEGSWLTVV.

The rearrangement links TRBV5-1 to TRBJ2-7; tentative D call: TRBD2 (5 bases). The CDR3 spans 15 residues. V was pared by 2 bases and J by 0 bases, with 12 bases between. CDR1 is SGHRS, CDR2 YFSETQ, per germline. DNA for the CDR3: TGCGCCAGCAGCTTCGGACTGATGAGCTCCTACGAGCAGTACTTC. Translation gives CASSFGLMSSYEQYF. Full variable domain (remainder filled in from reference TRBV5-1 and TRBJ2-7): KAGVTQTPRYLIKTRGQQVTLSCSPISGHRSVSWYQQTPGQGLQFLFEYFSETQRNKGNFPGRFSGRQFSNSRSEMNVSTLELGDSALYLCASSFGLMSSYEQYFGPGTRLTVT.

The rearrangement links TRBV19 to TRBJ1-2, with a tentative D call TRBD1 (5 bases). Germline CDR1 and CDR2: LNHDA and SQIVND (reference sequence). The CDR3 is 14 amino acids. Trimming removed 6 bases at V and 1 base at J, with 12 bases between. The CDR3 is CASRLGQDNYGYTF. The CDR3 DNA reads TGTGCCAGTAGATTGGGGCAGGATAACTATGGCTACACCTTC. Combining the CDR3 with reference TRBV19 and TRBJ1-2 gives the whole variable domain DGGITQSPKYLFRKEGQNVTLSCEQNLNHDAMYWYRQDPGQGLRLIYYSQIVNDFQKGDIAEGYSVSREKKESFPLTVTSAQKNPTAFYLCASRLGQDNYGYTFGSGTRLTVV.